The 5 T cell receptor beta chains reported below all come from one sample, sequenced in a study of naive and memory T cell subsets. The beta constant-region primer was an equimolar mix of two oligonucleotides covering TRBC1 and TRBC2. TCRdb reprocessed the UMI-ligation and nested PCR reads with MiXCR, giving one entry per CDR3 protein. Here the sample spans about 85,000 distinct CDR3 sequences, roughly 13% being singletons. Sequencing was carried out using central memory CD4+ T cells from blood. These receptors were collected from a human donor in good health.

A single count supports this clonotype. V is TRBV30 and J is TRBJ2-5; D may be TRBD1 or TRBD2 (6 bases each). V was pared by 0 bases and J by 4 bases, with 9 bases between. Germline-derived CDR1 and CDR2 are GTSNPN and SVGIG (reference sequence). The CDR3 covers 13 residues. CDR3 DNA sequence: TGTGCCTGGAGTGTACAGGGAGGAGAGACCCAGTACTTC. Translation: CAWSVQGGETQYF.

The V call is TRBV10-3, the J call TRBJ1-1, with 9 bases fitting TRBD1. V gave up 6 bases and J gave up 5 bases; unmatched junction bases: 7. Germline CDR1 is ENHRY and CDR2 is SYGVKD. This CDR3 spans 14 amino acids. The CDR3 DNA reads TGTGCCATCAGGTTACAGGGGGCGACGACTGAAGCTTTCTTT. Translation gives CAIRLQGATTEAFF.

This sequence joins TRBV28 and TRBJ2-1, with D uncertain. This CDR3 has 15 amino acids. Trimming removed 6 bases at V and 2 bases at J, with 14 bases between. From germline, CDR1 is MDHEN and CDR2 SYDVKM. The CDR3 is CASSQADGAYNEQFF. The CDR3, as DNA: TGTGCCAGCAGCCAGGCTGATGGTGCCTACAATGAGCAGTTCTTC.

The J gene is TRBJ1-1, the V gene TRBV10-3; D is uncertain. V gave up 10 bases and J gave up 1 base, with 10 bases separating them. The CDR3 has 12 residues. The germline V gene encodes CDR1 ENHRY and CDR2 SYGVKD. CDR3 coding DNA: TGTGCCACAGACGACGGGAACACTGAAGCTTTCTTT. It encodes CATDDGNTEAFF.

This clonotype has ten or more counts. This chain connects TRBV29-1 to TRBJ2-1; 8 bases agree with TRBD2. After removal of 2 bases from V and 6 bases from J, the junction contained 6 bases not matched to a gene. The length of the CDR3 is 14 residues. Per germline, CDR1 SQVTM and CDR2 ANQGSEA. This chain's CDR3 is CSVEWTGGVNEQFF. DNA of the CDR3: TGCAGCGTTGAATGGACGGGAGGGGTCAATGAGCAGTTCTTC.